The T cell receptor beta chain under discussion was sequenced for a study of T-cell reconstitution after alpha-beta-depleted transplantation in children. Construction of the TCRbeta library involved unique molecular identifiers. MiXCR was run by TCRdb on the PCR reads, yielding one entry per CDR3 protein. The sample carries 110,000 or so distinct CDR3 sequences, approximately 6.9% recorded once. This clonotype was seen a handful of times. Its cognate antigen is unknown. Study-level points and caveats: When one year had passed after transplant, most T-cell counts and diversity came from newly produced T cells. The origin of alpha-beta T cells about two months after transplant was reportedly several hundred expanded graft clones. There were some patients whose high TCRbeta diversity at day 60 came from surviving recipient T cells and thymic progenitors.

This TCR was recovered from a male patient aged 2-15 years who had a stem cell transplant for acute lymphoblastic leukemia, so the T cells may come from the graft donor. Sequenced material: PBMCs, mostly from graft donor cells, taken 360 days after TCRalphabeta/CD19-depleted stem cell transplant.

CDR3 sequence (DNA): TGTGCCAGCAGCCCCCATGGGCTTCCCTCCTACGAGCAGTACTTC. This codes for CASSPHGLPSYEQYF. This sequence joins TRBV13 and TRBJ2-7; D is undetermined. The V gene lost 5 bases and the J gene lost 0 bases, with 14 bases spanning the gap. The CDR3 totals 15 residues. Germline V gene lookup returns CDR1 PRHDT and CDR2 FYEKMQ (reference sequence).